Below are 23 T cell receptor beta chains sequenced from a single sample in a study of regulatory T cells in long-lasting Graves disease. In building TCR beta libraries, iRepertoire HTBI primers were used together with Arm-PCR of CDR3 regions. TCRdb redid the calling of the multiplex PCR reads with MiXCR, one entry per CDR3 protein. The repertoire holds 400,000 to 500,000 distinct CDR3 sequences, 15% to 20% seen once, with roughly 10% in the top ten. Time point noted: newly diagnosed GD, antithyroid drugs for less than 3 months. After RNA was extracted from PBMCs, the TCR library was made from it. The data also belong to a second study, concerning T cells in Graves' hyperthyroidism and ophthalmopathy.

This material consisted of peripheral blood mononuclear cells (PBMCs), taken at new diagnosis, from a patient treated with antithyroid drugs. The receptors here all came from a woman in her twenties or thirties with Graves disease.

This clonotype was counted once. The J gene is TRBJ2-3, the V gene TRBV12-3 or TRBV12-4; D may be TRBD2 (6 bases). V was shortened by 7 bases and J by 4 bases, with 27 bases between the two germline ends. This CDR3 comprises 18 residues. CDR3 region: CASKGLSGLPRSADTQYF. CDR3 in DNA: TGTGCCAGCAAGGGGTTGAGCGGACTACCAAGAAGCGCAGATACGCAGTATTTT.

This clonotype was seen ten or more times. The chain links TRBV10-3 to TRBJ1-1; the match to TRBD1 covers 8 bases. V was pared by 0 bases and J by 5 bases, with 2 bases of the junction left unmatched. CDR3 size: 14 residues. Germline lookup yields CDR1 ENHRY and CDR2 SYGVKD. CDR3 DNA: TGTGCCATCAGTGAGTCAGGACAGGGAACTGAAGCTTTCTTT. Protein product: CAISESGQGTEAFF.

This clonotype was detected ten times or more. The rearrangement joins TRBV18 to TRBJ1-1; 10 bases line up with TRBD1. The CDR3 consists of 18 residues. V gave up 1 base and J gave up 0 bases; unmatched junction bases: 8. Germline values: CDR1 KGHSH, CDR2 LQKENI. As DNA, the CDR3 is TGTGCCAGCTCACCACGGACAGGGGGAGATTTTGTGAACACTGAAGCTTTCTTT. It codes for CASSPRTGGDFVNTEAFF.

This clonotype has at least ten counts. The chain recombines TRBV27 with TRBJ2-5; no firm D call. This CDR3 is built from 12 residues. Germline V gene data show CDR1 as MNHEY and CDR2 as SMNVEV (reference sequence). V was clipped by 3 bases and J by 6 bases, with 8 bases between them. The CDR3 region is CASSLAGQTQYF. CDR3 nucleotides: TGTGCCAGCAGTTTGGCAGGACAGACCCAGTACTTC.

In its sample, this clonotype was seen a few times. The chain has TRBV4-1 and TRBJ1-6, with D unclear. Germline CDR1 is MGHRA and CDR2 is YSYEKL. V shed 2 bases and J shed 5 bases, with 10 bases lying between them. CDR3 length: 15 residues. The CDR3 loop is CASSQKTGDNSPLHF. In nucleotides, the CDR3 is TGCGCCAGCAGCCAAAAGACTGGGGATAATTCACCCCTCCACTTT.

In nucleotides, the CDR3 is TGTGCCAGCGGCGCCAATCGAGGTTTTTGGGACACTGAAGCTTTCTTT. The encoded protein is CASGANRGFWDTEAFF. The chain links TRBV6-1 to TRBJ1-1; D not certain. The CDR3 is 16 amino acids. Trimming shortened V by 8 bases and J by 3 bases, and 22 bases separated the two germline ends. Germline V lookup: CDR1 MNHNS, CDR2 SASEGT.

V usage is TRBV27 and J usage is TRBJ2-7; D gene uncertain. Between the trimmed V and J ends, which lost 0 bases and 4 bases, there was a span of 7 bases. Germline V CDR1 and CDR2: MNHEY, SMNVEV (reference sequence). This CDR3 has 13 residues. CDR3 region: CASSLSEAYEQYF. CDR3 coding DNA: TGTGCCAGCAGTTTATCCGAGGCATACGAGCAGTACTTC.

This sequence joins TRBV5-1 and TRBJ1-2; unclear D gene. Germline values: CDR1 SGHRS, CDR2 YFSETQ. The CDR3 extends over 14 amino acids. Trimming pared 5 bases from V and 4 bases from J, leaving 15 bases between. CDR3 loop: CASRHGEGFYGYTF. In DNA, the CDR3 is TGCGCCAGCAGACACGGTGAGGGCTTCTATGGCTACACCTTC.

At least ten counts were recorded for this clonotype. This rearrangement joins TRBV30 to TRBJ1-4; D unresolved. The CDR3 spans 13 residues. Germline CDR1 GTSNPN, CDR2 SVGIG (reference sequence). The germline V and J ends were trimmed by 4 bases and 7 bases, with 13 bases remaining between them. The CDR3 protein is CAWTTPLGEKLFF. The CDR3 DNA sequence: TGTGCCTGGACAACTCCCCTTGGTGAAAAACTGTTTTTT.

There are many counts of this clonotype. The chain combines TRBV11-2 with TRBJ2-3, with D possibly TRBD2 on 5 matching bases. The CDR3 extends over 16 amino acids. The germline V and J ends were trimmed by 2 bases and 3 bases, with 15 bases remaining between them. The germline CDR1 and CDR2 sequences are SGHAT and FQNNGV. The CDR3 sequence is CASSLSATGTTDTQYF. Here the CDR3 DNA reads TGTGCCAGCAGCTTAAGTGCTACGGGAACGACAGATACGCAGTATTTT.

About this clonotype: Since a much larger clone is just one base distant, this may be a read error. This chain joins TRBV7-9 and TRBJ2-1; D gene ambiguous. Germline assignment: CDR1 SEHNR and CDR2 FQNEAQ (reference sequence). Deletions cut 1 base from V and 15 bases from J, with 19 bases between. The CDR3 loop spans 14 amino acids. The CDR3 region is CASSLGGLQTRAFF. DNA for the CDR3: TGTGCCAGCAGCTTAGGGGGTTTACAGACTCGGGCGTTCTTC. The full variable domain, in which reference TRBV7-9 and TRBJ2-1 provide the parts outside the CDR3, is DTGVSQNPRHKITKRGQNVTFRCDPISEHNRLYWYRQTLGQGPEFLTYFQNEAQLEKSRLLSDRFSAERPKGSFSTLEIQRTEQGDSAMYLCASSLGGLQTRAFFGPGTRLTVL.

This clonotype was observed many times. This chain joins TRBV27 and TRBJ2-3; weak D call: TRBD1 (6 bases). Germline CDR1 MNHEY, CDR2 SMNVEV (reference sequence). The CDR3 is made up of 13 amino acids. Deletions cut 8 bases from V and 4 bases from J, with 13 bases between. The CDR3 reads CASRQDAADTQYF. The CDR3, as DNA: TGTGCCAGCCGACAGGACGCGGCAGATACGCAGTATTTT.

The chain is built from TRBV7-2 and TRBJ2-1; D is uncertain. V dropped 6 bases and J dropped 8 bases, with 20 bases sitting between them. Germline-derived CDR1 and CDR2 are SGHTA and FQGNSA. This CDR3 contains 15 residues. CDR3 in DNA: TGTGCCAGCAGTGCGAGTAGGGCCCACAATTATGAGCAGTTCTTC. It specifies CASSASRAHNYEQFF.

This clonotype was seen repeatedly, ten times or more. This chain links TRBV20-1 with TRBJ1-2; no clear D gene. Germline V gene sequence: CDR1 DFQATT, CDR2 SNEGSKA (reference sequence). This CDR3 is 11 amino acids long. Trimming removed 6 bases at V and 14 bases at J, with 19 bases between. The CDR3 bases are TGCAGTGCCACACCGGACTCGCTCCAAACCTTC. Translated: CSATPDSLQTF.

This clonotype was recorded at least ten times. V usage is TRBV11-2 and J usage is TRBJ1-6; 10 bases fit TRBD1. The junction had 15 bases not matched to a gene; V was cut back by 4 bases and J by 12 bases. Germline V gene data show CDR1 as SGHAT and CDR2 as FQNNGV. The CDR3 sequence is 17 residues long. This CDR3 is CASSSRPSTGGILPLHF. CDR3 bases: TGTGCCAGCAGCTCTAGGCCCTCGACAGGGGGCATCTTACCCCTCCACTTT. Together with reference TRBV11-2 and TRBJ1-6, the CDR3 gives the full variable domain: EAGVAQSPRYKIIEKRQSVAFWCNPISGHATLYWYQQILGQGPKLLIQFQNNGVVDDSQLPKDRFSAERLKGVDSTLKIQPAKLEDSAVYLCASSSRPSTGGILPLHFGNGTRLTVT.

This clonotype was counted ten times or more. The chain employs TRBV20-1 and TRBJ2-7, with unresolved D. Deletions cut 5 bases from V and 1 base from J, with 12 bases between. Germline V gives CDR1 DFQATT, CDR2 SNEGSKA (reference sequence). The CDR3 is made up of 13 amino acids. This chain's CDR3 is CSAALTGSYEQYF. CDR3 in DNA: TGCAGTGCTGCCCTGACTGGGTCCTACGAGCAGTACTTC.

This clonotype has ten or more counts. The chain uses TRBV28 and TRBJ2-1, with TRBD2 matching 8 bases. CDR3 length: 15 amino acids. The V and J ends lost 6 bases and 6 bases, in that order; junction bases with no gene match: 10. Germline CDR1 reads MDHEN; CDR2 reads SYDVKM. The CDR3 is CASRSKRESGNEQFF. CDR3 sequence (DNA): TGTGCCAGCAGGTCCAAGCGGGAGTCAGGCAATGAGCAGTTCTTC.

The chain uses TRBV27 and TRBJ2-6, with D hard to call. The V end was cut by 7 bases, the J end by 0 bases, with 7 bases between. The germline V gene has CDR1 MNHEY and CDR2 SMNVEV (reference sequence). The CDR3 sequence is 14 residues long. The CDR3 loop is CASNTASGANVLTF. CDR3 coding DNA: TGTGCCAGCAATACCGCCTCTGGGGCCAACGTCCTGACTTTC.

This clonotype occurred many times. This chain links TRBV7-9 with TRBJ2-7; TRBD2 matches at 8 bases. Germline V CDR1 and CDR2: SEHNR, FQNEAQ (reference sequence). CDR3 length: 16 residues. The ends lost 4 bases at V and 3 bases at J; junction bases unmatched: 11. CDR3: CASSSQAGEMVYEQYF. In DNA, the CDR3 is TGTGCCAGCAGCTCCCAAGCGGGAGAGATGGTCTACGAGCAGTACTTC.

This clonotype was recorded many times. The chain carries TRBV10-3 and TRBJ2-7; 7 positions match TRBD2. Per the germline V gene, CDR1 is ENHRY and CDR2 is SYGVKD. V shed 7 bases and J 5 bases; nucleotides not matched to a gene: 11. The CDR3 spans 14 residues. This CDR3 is CAITPGTTTHEQYF. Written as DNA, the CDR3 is TGTGCCATCACTCCCGGGACTACCACCCACGAGCAGTACTTC.

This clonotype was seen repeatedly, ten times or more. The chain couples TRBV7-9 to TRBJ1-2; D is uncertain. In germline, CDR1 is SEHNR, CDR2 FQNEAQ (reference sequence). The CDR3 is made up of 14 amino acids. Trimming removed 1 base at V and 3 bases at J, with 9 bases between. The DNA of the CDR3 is TGTGCCAGCAGCTTAGACCTTATTTACTATGGCTACACCTTC. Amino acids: CASSLDLIYYGYTF.

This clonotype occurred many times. DNA for the CDR3: TGTGCCATCAGGATGGGACAGGGAACCGGGGAGCTGTTTTTT. Translating it yields CAIRMGQGTGELFF. The V gene is TRBV10-3, the J gene TRBJ2-2, with 9 bases matching TRBD1. J was trimmed by 5 bases and V by 6 bases; bases with no gene match: 4. Looked up from germline, CDR1 is ENHRY and CDR2 is SYGVKD. The CDR3 sequence is 14 residues long.

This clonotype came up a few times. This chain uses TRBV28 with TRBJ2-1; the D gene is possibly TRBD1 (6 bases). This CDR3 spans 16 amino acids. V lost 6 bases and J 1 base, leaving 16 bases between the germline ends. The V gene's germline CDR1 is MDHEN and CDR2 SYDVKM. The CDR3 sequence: CASSGNRARSYNEQFF. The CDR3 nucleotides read TGTGCCAGCAGCGGTAACAGGGCGAGATCCTACAATGAGCAGTTCTTC. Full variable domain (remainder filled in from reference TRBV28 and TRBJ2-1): DVKVTQSSRYLVKRTGEKVFLECVQDMDHENMFWYRQDPGLGLRLIYFSYDVKMKEKGDIPEGYSVSREKKERFSLILESASTNQTSMYLCASSGNRARSYNEQFFGPGTRLTVL.